Following are 13 T cell receptor beta chains from one sample sequenced in a study of T cells in Graves' hyperthyroidism and ophthalmopathy. From RNA transcripts, TCR beta CDR3 regions were amplified. First-round RT-PCR targeting the TCR CDR3 was performed with the HTBI primer set. TCRdb re-analysed the multiplex PCR reads in MiXCR, keeping a single row per CDR3 protein. The table lists a few hundred thousand distinct CDR3 sequences, 16% of them singletons, with 3% to 4% in the top ten. The specimen was blood. These TCRs come from a woman between 40 and 55 years old with Graves' ophthalmopathy.

This chain connects TRBV7-2 to TRBJ2-5; D might be TRBD2 (5 bases). The CDR3 length is 13 residues. CDR1 is SGHTA, CDR2 FQGNSA, per germline. V dropped 5 bases and J dropped 5 bases, with 12 bases sitting between them. CDR3 bases: TGTGCCAGCAGCCTCGCGCGGGCGGAGACCCAGTACTTC. This translates into CASSLARAETQYF.

This chain uses TRBV6-4 with TRBJ2-2, with 11 bases identical to TRBD1. The V and J ends lost 0 bases and 1 base, in that order; junction bases with no gene match: 4. This CDR3 has 18 residues. Germline V gene sequence: CDR1 MRHNA, CDR2 SNTAGT. DNA of the CDR3: TGTGCCAGCAGTGACTCCGCGGGGACAGGGGGGAACACCGGGGAGCTGTTTTTT. Translating it yields CASSDSAGTGGNTGELFF.

This clonotype was detected a few times. CDR3 sequence (DNA): TGTGCCTGGAGTCAACTAGCGGGGGGGCCAGATACGCAGTATTTT. Amino acids: CAWSQLAGGPDTQYF. This chain uses TRBV30 with TRBJ2-3; 13 nucleotides align to TRBD2. V lost 2 bases to trimming and J lost 4 bases; unmatched junction nucleotides: 3. The CDR3 is made up of 15 amino acids. CDR1 GTSNPN and CDR2 SVGIG come from the germline V gene (reference sequence).

The chain uses TRBV27 and TRBJ1-6; D perhaps matches TRBD1 (5 bases). V was shortened by 4 bases and J by 4 bases, with 11 bases between the two germline ends. Germline V gives CDR1 MNHEY, CDR2 SMNVEV (reference sequence). CDR3 size: 15 residues. The CDR3 is CASSSQGAYNSPLHF. CDR3 nucleotides: TGTGCCAGCAGTTCCCAGGGCGCTTATAATTCACCCCTCCACTTT.

This clonotype occurred once. The rearrangement links TRBV11-2 to TRBJ2-2; 16 bases fit TRBD2. The germline CDR1 and CDR2 sequences are SGHAT and FQNNGV. CDR3 length: 18 residues. Losses at the gene ends were 5 bases for V and 3 bases for J; bases not matched to a gene: 6. The CDR3 nucleotides are TGTGCCAGCAGCACCGGGACTAGCGGGGGGGTTGACACCGGGGAGCTGTTTTTT. This gives the protein CASSTGTSGGVDTGELFF.

In this sample, this clonotype turned up a few times. The chain uses TRBV6-1 and TRBJ1-6; D ambiguous. The germline CDR1 and CDR2 sequences are MNHNS and SASEGT. Between the trimmed V and J ends, which lost 5 bases and 8 bases, there was a span of 10 bases. This CDR3 has 13 residues. The CDR3 is CASSQERDSPLHF. CDR3 bases: TGTGCCAGCAGTCAGGAACGGGATTCACCCCTCCACTTT.

This clonotype was recorded at least ten times. The chain joins TRBV20-1 to TRBJ1-5; the match to TRBD1 covers 9 bases. Germline values: CDR1 DFQATT, CDR2 SNEGSKA (reference sequence). This CDR3 is 15 amino acids long. The V and J ends lost 3 bases and 5 bases, in that order; junction bases with no gene match: 8. CDR3 in DNA: TGCAGTGCTAGCCTACAGGGGGCGGCGGATCAGCCCCAGCATTTT. Its protein is CSASLQGAADQPQHF.

The chain has TRBV6-1 and TRBJ1-3, with D uncertain. The CDR3 consists of 14 residues. CDR1 is MNHNS and CDR2 is SASEGT in the germline V gene. Trimming removed 1 base from V and 4 bases from J, with 8 bases in between. The CDR3 region is CASSEEAWGNTIYF. CDR3 DNA: TGTGCCAGCAGTGAAGAGGCTTGGGGAAACACCATATATTTT.

The chain has TRBV19 and TRBJ2-5, with TRBD1 matching over 8 bases. The V gene end was trimmed by 7 bases and the J gene end by 5 bases; junction bases not matched to a gene: 9. Germline V lookup: CDR1 LNHDA, CDR2 SQIVND (reference sequence). This CDR3 comprises 14 residues. CDR3 region: CASKGRGLGETQYF. For the CDR3, the DNA is TGTGCCAGTAAGGGCAGGGGGCTCGGGGAGACCCAGTACTTC. Supplemented by reference TRBV19 and TRBJ2-5, the full variable domain reads DGGITQSPKYLFRKEGQNVTLSCEQNLNHDAMYWYRQDPGQGLRLIYYSQIVNDFQKGDIAEGYSVSREKKESFPLTVTSAQKNPTAFYLCASKGRGLGETQYFGPGTRLLVL.

This clonotype was observed a handful of times. The J gene is TRBJ2-1, the V gene TRBV29-1, with unresolved D. V lost 7 bases to trimming and J lost 6 bases, with 19 bases between them. CDR1 is SQVTM and CDR2 is ANQGSEA in the germline V gene. This CDR3 comprises 14 residues. The CDR3 here is CSAGGRHPTNEQFF. The CDR3 DNA sequence: TGCAGCGCCGGTGGCCGTCACCCAACCAATGAGCAGTTCTTC.

This clonotype was detected ten times or more. The rearrangement links TRBV2 to TRBJ2-7; D ambiguous. CDR3 size: 13 residues. Trimming took off 2 bases at V and 2 bases at J, with 7 bases between the two ends. Germline CDR1 is SNHLY and CDR2 is FYNNEI. CDR3 sequence reads: CASSENTAYEQYF. As DNA, the CDR3 is TGTGCCAGCAGTGAAAACACAGCCTACGAGCAGTACTTC.

CDR3 coding DNA: TGTGCCAGCAGGACAGACAGGGTACCCTATGGCTACACCTTC. Its protein product is CASRTDRVPYGYTF. The chain employs TRBV6-2 or TRBV6-3 and TRBJ1-2; 7 positions agree with TRBD1. V shed 6 bases and J 4 bases; nucleotides not matched to a gene: 8. In germline, CDR1 is MNHEY, CDR2 SVGEGT. The length of the CDR3 is 14 residues.

The table lists this clonotype with many counts. V is TRBV11-2 and J is TRBJ2-1, with 7 bases that match TRBD2. Germline-derived CDR1 and CDR2 are SGHAT and FQNNGV. The CDR3 extends over 11 amino acids. The ends lost 5 bases at V and 10 bases at J; junction bases unmatched: 2. The CDR3 DNA is TGTGCCAGCAGCCCGGGACTAGAGCAGTTCTTC. The encoded protein is CASSPGLEQFF.